Presented here are 10 T cell receptor beta chains from one specimen sequenced in a study of blood T cell repertoires in COVID-19. The table came from immunoSEQ multiplex PCR; TCRdb's copy has only in-frame clones and leaves some out. The repertoire holds 240,000 or so clones, with approximately 85% as singletons. The source material was peripheral blood. The receptor set was obtained from a young woman with acute or convalescent COVID-19.

J is TRBJ1-1 and V is TRBV19; possibly TRBD1 for D (6 bases). The germline V gene encodes CDR1 LNHDA and CDR2 SQIVND (reference sequence). CDR3 length: 14 amino acids. Between the trimmed V and J ends, which lost 4 bases and 3 bases, there was a span of 12 bases. CDR3 amino acids: CASSNRGGHTEAFF. CDR3 DNA: TGTGCCAGTAGTAACCGGGGGGGCCACACTGAAGCTTTCTTT.

The chain links TRBV4-3 to TRBJ2-5; 12 nucleotides align to TRBD2. The CDR3 consists of 18 residues. Per the germline V gene, CDR1 is LGHNA and CDR2 is YSLEER. The V and J ends lost 0 bases and 5 bases, in that order; junction bases with no gene match: 10. CDR3 coding DNA: TGCGCCAGCAGCCAAGATTCCGCTAGCGGGAGGGCTTGGGAGACCCAGTACTTC. This encodes CASSQDSASGRAWETQYF.

The chain links TRBV10-3 to TRBJ2-7, with D possibly TRBD1 on 6 matching bases. The CDR3 is 14 amino acids. Trimming removed 10 bases from V and 2 bases from J, with 18 bases in between. Per germline, CDR1 ENHRY and CDR2 SYGVKD. The CDR3 nucleotides read TGTGCCACAGGGGTCGGGCAGGGGACCTACGAGCAGTACTTC. Its translation: CATGVGQGTYEQYF.

The chain joins TRBV7-2 to TRBJ1-5, with a tentative D call TRBD1 (6 bases). Germline lookup yields CDR1 SGHTA and CDR2 FQGNSA. The CDR3 runs to 15 residues. Deletions cut 0 bases from V and 1 base from J, with 7 bases between. CDR3 DNA: TGTGCCAGCAGCTTAGCGGACAGAAGCAATCAGCCCCAGCATTTT. This encodes CASSLADRSNQPQHF. The full variable domain, its missing parts supplied by reference TRBV7-2 and TRBJ1-5, is GAGVSQSPSNKVTEKGKDVELRCDPISGHTALYWYRQSLGQGLEFLIYFQGNSAPDKSGLPSDRFSAERTGGSVSTLTIQRTQQEDSAVYLCASSLADRSNQPQHFGDGTRLSIL.

The CDR3 DNA follows: TGTGCCACTCTGGGACAGAGACTTTGGGCGGGCTACACCTTC. It yields the protein CATLGQRLWAGYTF. V and J are TRBV6-5 and TRBJ1-2; 7 bases are a match to TRBD1. Trimming at V came to 10 bases and at J to 8 bases, leaving 16 bases not matched to a gene. Germline V gene data show CDR1 as MNHEY and CDR2 as SVGAGI. CDR3 length equals 14 residues.

The V call is TRBV12-5, the J call TRBJ2-1, with 8 bases fitting TRBD2. The CDR3 runs 16 residues. Germline trimming cut 3 bases from V and 7 bases from J; bases unmatched to any gene: 11. Germline V CDR1 and CDR2: LGHNT, FRNRAP. The CDR3 DNA follows: TGTGCTAGTGGTTTTGCGTTCGGGACTAGACCTAATGAGCAGTTCTTC. Protein: CASGFAFGTRPNEQFF. The complete variable domain, with remaining parts taken from reference TRBV12-5 and TRBJ2-1, reads DARVTQTPRHKVTEMGQEVTMRCQPILGHNTVFWYRQTMMQGLELLAYFRNRAPLDDSGMPKDRFSAEMPDATLATLKIQPSEPRDSAVYFCASGFAFGTRPNEQFFGPGTRLTVL.

The chain recombines TRBV27 with TRBJ2-1; 9 bases match TRBD2. The CDR3 runs to 15 residues. The trim removed 2 bases at V and 7 bases at J, leaving 6 bases unmatched. Looked up from germline, CDR1 is MNHEY and CDR2 is SMNVEV (reference sequence). In DNA form, the CDR3 reads TGTGCCAGCAGTTTAAATAGCGGGAGAGGAAATGAGCAGTTCTTC. Its protein product is CASSLNSGRGNEQFF.

The V gene is TRBV29-1, the J gene TRBJ2-1; D is possibly TRBD2 (6 bases). Germline CDR1 and CDR2: SQVTM and ANQGSEA. V lost 7 bases to trimming and J lost 7 bases, with 17 bases between them. CDR3 size: 13 residues. The CDR3 protein is CSDTIRGLNEQFF. CDR3 bases: TGCAGCGATACAATTCGGGGGTTAAATGAGCAGTTCTTC.

J is TRBJ2-7 and V is TRBV3-1 (or the pseudogene TRBV3-2), with D possibly TRBD1 on 6 matching bases. V lost 2 bases, J lost 2 bases, and 13 bases lay in between. Germline V CDR1 and CDR2: LGHDT, YNNKEL (reference sequence). The CDR3 has 15 amino acids. The CDR3 loop reads CASSQQQGAPYEQYF. The CDR3 region has the DNA TGTGCCAGCAGCCAACAACAGGGAGCGCCCTACGAGCAGTACTTC.

The rearrangement uses TRBV5-6 and TRBJ1-4, with 10 bases fitting TRBD1. Trimming removed 5 bases from V and 7 bases from J; junction bases left unmatched: 8. CDR1 is SGHDT, CDR2 YYEEEE, per germline. The CDR3 has 15 amino acids. CDR3 sequence (DNA): TGTGCCAGCAGAAAGCGGACAGGGGGATTTGAAAAACTGTTTTTT. Protein: CASRKRTGGFEKLFF.